The clone carrying this T cell receptor (beta chain) was seen only a few times. This CDR3 has 13 residues. V shed 2 bases and J shed 9 bases, with 10 bases lying between them. These data originate in a study of blood T cell repertoires in COVID-19. Study-wide context: Spain, Italy and the United States supplied samples that represented acute and convalescent COVID-19. T cells, B-cell-depleted T cells, or PBMCs provided the cDNA or gDNA that served as material.

Per the authors' pipeline: From reference gene primer amplification, estimates of nucleated cell counts were derived. Clones were read by immunoSEQ multiplex PCR, and TCRdb kept only the in-frame ones, dropping some. V and J calls and clone size are given by that table; D and trimming were obtained from the DNA. The data contain about 260,000 clones, 84% of them singletons. This TCR derives from a human donor in a cohort sampled during active COVID-19. The sample comprised peripheral blood. This rearrangement joins TRBV12-3 or TRBV12-4 to TRBJ2-2; D is undetermined. The CDR3 DNA follows: TGTGCCAGCAGTTTAATGGGCAGCCGGGAGCTGTTTTTT. This gives the protein CASSLMGSRELFF.